This T cell receptor beta chain derives from a study of PD-L1 blockade in urothelial cancer. Study summary: Atezolizumab 1,200 mg was given intravenously every 3 weeks, starting 2014. Prior chemotherapy in patients spanned 0 to 3 regimens.

The table came from immunoSEQ multiplex PCR; TCRdb's copy has only in-frame clones and leaves some out. Among around 82,000 clones, about 83% were seen once, and the ten largest hold 2% to 2.5%. CDR3 size: 15 residues. Trimming took 5 bases from V and 3 from J; bases not matched to a gene: 10. Per the germline V gene, CDR1 is SGHTA and CDR2 is FQGNSA. Described time point: pretreatment peripheral blood. The source was PBMCs, collected around atezolizumab (anti-PD-L1) treatment. The rearrangement joins TRBV7-2 to TRBJ2-7; 7 bases fit TRBD1. The sequence derives from a man aged 55-75 years with urothelial cancer. The CDR3 protein is CASSLNDRAFYEQYF. CDR3 in DNA: TGTGCCAGCAGCCTCAACGACAGGGCGTTCTACGAGCAGTACTTC. Drawing the rest from reference TRBV7-2 and TRBJ2-7, the complete variable domain is GAGVSQSPSNKVTEKGKDVELRCDPISGHTALYWYRQSLGQGLEFLIYFQGNSAPDKSGLPSDRFSAERTGGSVSTLTIQRTQQEDSAVYLCASSLNDRAFYEQYFGPGTRLTVT.